This T cell receptor (beta chain) was sequenced in a study of T cells after posttransplantation cyclophosphamide. General study findings and limits: Later post-transplant blood repertoires were often dominated by donor CD8+ memory clones. Skin or GI-infiltrating T cells shared few TRB sequences with blood.

CDR3 length: 14 residues. Trimming left V 4 bases short and J 9 bases short, with 16 bases between. Per germline, CDR1 GTSNPN and CDR2 SVGIG (reference sequence). Control samples came 1 year after myeloablative marrow transplants with methotrexate plus calcineurin inhibitor. Here immunoSEQ multiplex PCR was the method, and the copy in TCRdb shows in-frame clones only, minus some. The sample includes about 22,000 clones, roughly 90% seen only once; the top ten take about 7.9%. This clone was seen once. Its antigen is unidentified. This clonotype was obtained from a female patient aged 50-59 years who received an allogeneic stem cell transplant from an unrelated donor, was CMV-positive, and had chronic GVHD only. Some of these T cells may belong to the graft donor. Sample: PBMCs, taken after an allogeneic stem cell transplant with a calcineurin inhibitor and methotrexate. J is TRBJ1-6 and V is TRBV30; D might be TRBD1 (6 bases). Here the CDR3 reads CAWTLGGGSSPLHF. CDR3 in DNA: TGTGCCTGGACCCTGGGGGGGGGCTCTTCACCCCTCCACTTT.